The 20 T cell receptor beta chains reported below all come from one sample, sequenced in a study of CD8+CD57+ T cells in acquired aplastic anemia. The template for TCR beta VDJ and CDR3 sequence profiling was genomic DNA. TCRdb reprocessed the reads via MiXCR and lists one record per CDR3 protein. Here the sample spans roughly 160,000 distinct CDR3 sequences, 63% being singletons. The sample consisted of sorted CD4+, CD8+, or CD8+CD57+ T cells (not recorded which) from PBMCs. These receptors were taken from a human donor in good health.

This chain joins TRBV7-9 and TRBJ2-5, with TRBD2 identical over 11 bases. The ends lost 5 bases at V and 2 bases at J; junction bases unmatched: 13. The CDR3 totals 18 residues. From germline, CDR1 is SEHNR and CDR2 FQNEAQ (reference sequence). CDR3 amino acids: CASSPLAGGTLPQETQYF. Written as DNA, the CDR3 is TGTGCCAGCAGCCCGTTAGCGGGGGGGACCCTTCCTCAAGAGACCCAGTACTTC. Full variable domain (rest looked up from reference TRBV7-9 and TRBJ2-5): DTGVSQNPRHKITKRGQNVTFRCDPISEHNRLYWYRQTLGQGPEFLTYFQNEAQLEKSRLLSDRFSAERPKGSFSTLEIQRTEQGDSAMYLCASSPLAGGTLPQETQYFGPGTRLLVL.

This clonotype was seen only a few times. The chain links TRBV18 to TRBJ1-5; 10 bases match TRBD1. Looked up from germline, CDR1 is KGHSH and CDR2 is LQKENI. The CDR3 is 15 amino acids. The ends lost 2 bases at V and 2 bases at J; junction bases unmatched: 0. CDR3 sequence (DNA): TGTGCCAGCTCACCAGGGACAGGGGGCAATCAGCCCCAGCATTTT. It yields the protein CASSPGTGGNQPQHF.

This clonotype was detected only a few times. V and J are TRBV15 and TRBJ2-7; D is unresolved. This CDR3 has 14 residues. In germline, CDR1 is LNHNV, CDR2 YYDKDF (reference sequence). V lost 6 bases, J lost 1 base, and 13 bases lay in between. As DNA, the CDR3 is TGTGCCACCAGGTTCTATAGAGGATCCTACGAGCAGTACTTC. It encodes CATRFYRGSYEQYF.

With regard to this clonotype: This may be a read error, as it is one base from a much larger clone. The CDR3 loop is CASSLTGSNSPLHF. The CDR3 DNA follows: TGTGCCAGCAGCTTAACAGGGAGTAATTCACCCCTCCACTTT. The rearrangement joins TRBV11-3 to TRBJ1-6; weak D call: TRBD1 (6 bases). V lost 2 bases and J 6 bases, leaving 8 bases between the germline ends. Germline values: CDR1 SGHNT, CDR2 YENEEA. The CDR3 is 14 amino acids.

This clonotype was counted a few times. The chain joins TRBV20-1 to TRBJ1-1, with 7 bases matching TRBD1. The CDR3 extends over 14 amino acids. CDR1 and CDR2 (germline): DFQATT, SNEGSKA (reference sequence). The trim removed 7 bases at V and 5 bases at J, leaving 13 bases unmatched. Here the CDR3 DNA reads TGCAGTGGCCGCAGTCCCCAGGGGGAAACTGAAGCTTTCTTT. Its protein is CSGRSPQGETEAFF.

The chain uses TRBV9 and TRBJ2-7; 10 positions match TRBD1. This CDR3 has 15 amino acids. Germline CDR1 and CDR2: SGDLS and YYNGEE. After removal of 3 bases from V and 4 bases from J, the junction contained 7 bases not matched to a gene. The CDR3 DNA is TGTGCCAGCAGCGGGCCCCGGGACAGGGGTTACGAGCAGTACTTC. Translating it yields CASSGPRDRGYEQYF.

The chain uses TRBV19 and TRBJ2-3, with 8 bases fitting TRBD2. The CDR3 covers 15 residues. Germline trimming cut 8 bases from V and 4 bases from J; bases unmatched to any gene: 11. Germline loops: CDR1 LNHDA, CDR2 SQIVND (reference sequence). The CDR3 nucleotides read TGTGCCAGTTCTACAAGCGGGGGTCGAGCAGATACGCAGTATTTT. It encodes CASSTSGGRADTQYF.

The V and J genes are TRBV2 and TRBJ2-7, with D unresolved. This CDR3 region has 11 residues. Trimming took off 4 bases at V and 2 bases at J, with 3 bases between the two ends. Germline V gives CDR1 SNHLY, CDR2 FYNNEI. The CDR3 sequence: CASSAAYEQYF. DNA for the CDR3: TGTGCCAGCAGTGCAGCCTACGAGCAGTACTTC. The variable domain in full, completed from reference TRBV2 and TRBJ2-7, reads EPEVTQTPSHQVTQMGQEVILRCVPISNHLYFYWYRQILGQKVEFLVSFYNNEISEKSEIFDDQFSVERPDGSNFTLKIRSTKLEDSAMYFCASSAAYEQYFGPGTRLTVT.

This clonotype was observed a handful of times. The chain combines TRBV7-2 with TRBJ2-2, with 9 bases identical to TRBD2. Germline values: CDR1 SGHTA, CDR2 FQGNSA. The CDR3 totals 15 residues. J was trimmed by 4 bases and V by 4 bases; bases with no gene match: 4. DNA for the CDR3: TGTGCCAGCAGCTCTGTACTAGCGGGCACCGGGGAGCTGTTTTTT. This codes for CASSSVLAGTGELFF.

V gene TRBV19 combines with J gene TRBJ1-1; D is uncertain. Germline V lookup: CDR1 LNHDA, CDR2 SQIVND (reference sequence). CDR3 length: 12 residues. Trimming pared 8 bases from V and 1 base from J, leaving 8 bases between. The CDR3 loop is CASCTGNTEAFF. The CDR3, as DNA: TGTGCCAGTTGCACCGGGAACACTGAAGCTTTCTTT.

This clonotype was observed many times. J is TRBJ2-7 and V is TRBV12-3 or TRBV12-4, with 8 bases identical to TRBD1. The CDR3 has 15 residues. V dropped 6 bases and J dropped 5; count of bases not matched to a gene: 12. The CDR3 protein is CASSQFRGREDEQYF. DNA for the CDR3: TGTGCCAGCAGCCAATTCAGGGGGCGTGAGGACGAGCAGTACTTC.

The chain has TRBV24-1 and TRBJ1-1; D is unclear. Germline V lookup: CDR1 KGHDR, CDR2 SFDVKD. Trimming removed 5 bases from V and 4 bases from J, with 10 bases in between. This CDR3 spans 13 amino acids. The CDR3: CATSASDSTEAFF. In DNA form, the CDR3 reads TGTGCCACCAGTGCGTCCGACTCCACTGAAGCTTTCTTT.

The J gene is TRBJ1-6, the V gene TRBV9; D is perhaps TRBD1 (6 bases). Germline V gene sequence: CDR1 SGDLS, CDR2 YYNGEE. This CDR3 contains 15 residues. V was pared by 3 bases and J by 6 bases, with 13 bases between. CDR3 region: CASSGGGNGNSPLHF. CDR3 sequence (DNA): TGTGCCAGCAGCGGAGGGGGAAATGGTAATTCACCCCTCCACTTT.

The table lists this clonotype with many counts. The chain employs TRBV11-2 and TRBJ2-7; TRBD1 agrees at 8 bases. This CDR3 is 15 amino acids long. V shed 3 bases, J shed 4 bases, and the junction held 8 bases outside the gene matches. CDR1 is SGHAT, CDR2 FQNNGV, per germline. CDR3 in DNA: TGTGCCAGCAGCTTGTCAGGGGGCGCGGTATACGAGCAGTACTTC. It is translated as CASSLSGGAVYEQYF.

Points on this clonotype: A junction boundary mismatches the germline segment, possibly from a read error. The chain combines TRBV7-6 with TRBJ1-5, with D possibly being TRBD1 (6 bases). The CDR3 runs 17 residues. CDR1 is SGHVS, CDR2 FNYEAQ, per germline. For the CDR3, the DNA is TGTGCCAGCGGCTTATACGGAGGAGGGGGTAGCAATCAGCCCCAGCATTTT. As protein: CASGLYGGGGSNQPQHF. Based on the CDR3 plus reference TRBV7-6 and TRBJ1-5, the full variable domain is GAGVSQSPRYKVTKRGQDVALRCDPISGHVSLYWYRQALGQGPEFLTYFNYEAQQDKSGLPNDRFSAERPEGSISTLTIQRTEQRDSAMYRCASGLYGGGGSNQPQHFGDGTRLSIL.

This clonotype has a handful of counts. The chain links TRBV15 to TRBJ2-7; D tentatively fits TRBD1 or TRBD2 (6 bases each). Germline CDR1 LNHNV, CDR2 YYDKDF (reference sequence). This CDR3 comprises 12 residues. V lost 7 bases to trimming and J lost 5 bases, with 12 bases between them. In nucleotides, the CDR3 is TGTGCCACCAAAGGGGGGCTAGACGAGCAGTACTTC. Translating it yields CATKGGLDEQYF.

Points on this clonotype: The junction does not match germline at one end; this may be a read error. In DNA, the CDR3 is TGTGCCAGCAGTGACGGACAGGGGTGGGCCGGGGAGCTGTTTTTT. Translation gives CASSDGQGWAGELFF. This chain links TRBV24-1 with TRBJ2-2, with 9 nucleotides matching TRBD1. This CDR3 spans 15 amino acids. CDR1 KGHDR and CDR2 SFDVKD come from the germline V gene.

This clonotype was seen only a few times. The chain uses TRBV7-2 and TRBJ2-7; TRBD1 might be the D (6 bases). Trimming shortened V by 6 bases and J by 5 bases, and 11 bases separated the two germline ends. The CDR3 consists of 12 residues. The V gene's germline CDR1 is SGHTA and CDR2 FQGNSA. DNA of the CDR3: TGTGCCAGCAGTCGAAGACAGGACGAGCAGTACTTC. This sequence encodes CASSRRQDEQYF.

This chain links TRBV10-3 with TRBJ1-2; D not resolved. Germline lookup yields CDR1 ENHRY and CDR2 SYGVKD. This CDR3 region has 12 residues. V lost 7 bases and J 1 base, leaving 7 bases between the germline ends. CDR3 amino acids: CAITQDNYGYTF. CDR3 bases: TGTGCCATCACCCAAGATAACTATGGCTACACCTTC.

The chain joins TRBV7-2 to TRBJ2-7, with 11 bases identical to TRBD2. Unmatched junction bases numbered 5, after V lost 5 bases and J lost 5 bases. This CDR3 is 14 amino acids long. CDR1 SGHTA and CDR2 FQGNSA come from the germline V gene. CDR3 residues: CASSRTSGRDEQYF. DNA of the CDR3: TGTGCCAGCAGCCGCACTAGCGGGAGAGACGAGCAGTACTTC.